This T cell receptor (beta chain) was documented in a study of early T cells in non-severe SARS-CoV-2 infection. Turning to the study itself: Investigators sequenced bulk RNA drawn from unsorted whole blood, and chains remained unpaired.

Individual cDNA molecules were tagged with unique molecular identifiers, the study reported. MiXCR was run by TCRdb on the 5' RACE reads, yielding one entry per CDR3 protein. The sample consists of 57,000 or so distinct CDR3 sequences, around 12% of them appearing once. Whole-study findings and limits: VDJdb matching favored anti-spike CD8 responses, missing private and CD4 specificities.

Comment on this clonotype: Antigen specificity is unknown.

What was sequenced was whole blood. The sequence was obtained from an adult who was a healthcare worker with PCR-confirmed SARS-CoV-2 infection or an uninfected control (not recorded which).

The CDR3 sequence is CASSQDARENSPLHF. As DNA, the CDR3 is TGTGCCAGCAGCCAAGATGCGAGGGAGAATTCACCCCTCCACTTT. The V and J genes are TRBV4-2 and TRBJ1-6; D gene unclear. There are 15 residues in the CDR3. Looked up from germline, CDR1 is LGHNA and CDR2 is YNFKEQ. V gave up 0 bases and J gave up 7 bases, with 10 bases separating them.